This entry lists 14 T cell receptor beta chains sequenced from one sample in a study of a mutant IDH1 vaccine in newly diagnosed glioma. Repertoires were generated with immunoSEQ multiplex PCR, while TCRdb's copy carries only in-frame clones and drops some. The table lists approximately 50,000 clones, around 87% of them singletons. No cognate antigen is known for these TCRs. Time point meaning: week 23, last vaccination. Each dose delivered 300 ug of mutant IDH1 20-mer peptide subcutaneously with imiquimod. Source: PBMCs, taken from a glioma patient whose treatment included an IDH1 peptide vaccine. The receptors were sampled from a man aged 40-49 years with glioma.

This chain links TRBV4-2 with TRBJ2-3; TRBD2 matches 12 bases. There are 17 residues in the CDR3. Germline V gene sequence: CDR1 LGHNA, CDR2 YNFKEQ. V was clipped by 1 base and J by 3 bases; unmatched bases: 5. The DNA of the CDR3 is TGTGCCAGCAGCCAAGTGGGACTAGCGGGTACTACAGATACGCAGTATTTT. Its translation is CASSQVGLAGTTDTQYF.

This clone has only one observation. This sequence joins TRBV19 and TRBJ2-1; TRBD2 matches at 13 bases. After removal of 5 bases from V and 7 bases from J, the junction contained 8 bases not matched to a gene. The CDR3 is 16 residues long. The germline V gene encodes CDR1 LNHDA and CDR2 SQIVND (reference sequence). The CDR3 spells CASSYHGTSGINEQFF. DNA for the CDR3: TGTGCCAGTAGTTACCACGGGACTAGCGGGATTAATGAGCAGTTCTTC. The variable domain in full, completed from reference TRBV19 and TRBJ2-1, reads DGGITQSPKYLFRKEGQNVTLSCEQNLNHDAMYWYRQDPGQGLRLIYYSQIVNDFQKGDIAEGYSVSREKKESFPLTVTSAQKNPTAFYLCASSYHGTSGINEQFFGPGTRLTVL.

V gene TRBV6-5 combines with J gene TRBJ2-3; D not resolved. Germline CDR1 MNHEY, CDR2 SVGAGI. The V gene lost 4 bases and the J gene lost 6 bases, with 5 bases spanning the gap. This CDR3 contains 11 residues. For the CDR3, the DNA is TGTGCCAGCAGTTCTCACGATACGCAGTATTTT. Its protein is CASSSHDTQYF.

CDR3 amino acids: CASTTGSSYEQYF. CDR3 nucleotides: TGTGCCAGCACTACGGGGAGCTCCTACGAGCAGTACTTC. This chain joins TRBV2 and TRBJ2-7; tentatively, D is TRBD2 (5 bases). The CDR3 is made up of 13 amino acids. The germline gives CDR1 SNHLY, CDR2 FYNNEI. Trimming removed 7 bases from V and 0 bases from J, with 10 bases in between.

The V call is TRBV7-2, the J call TRBJ2-5; 9 positions match TRBD1. V shed 5 bases, J shed 4 bases, and the junction held 5 bases outside the gene matches. The CDR3 is made up of 14 amino acids. From germline, CDR1 is SGHTA and CDR2 FQGNSA. This chain's CDR3 is CASSPGTGTETQYF. The CDR3 nucleotides are TGTGCCAGCAGCCCCGGGACAGGGACAGAGACCCAGTACTTC.

The chain employs TRBV11-2 and TRBJ1-3, with 7 bases that match TRBD1. V dropped 1 base and J dropped 0; count of bases not matched to a gene: 3. This CDR3 spans 16 amino acids. Germline CDR1 and CDR2: SGHAT and FQNNGV. For the CDR3, the DNA is TGTGCCAGCAGCTTAGTCGCAGGGGGCTCTGGAAACACCATATATTTT. It encodes CASSLVAGGSGNTIYF. The full variable domain, rest sourced from reference TRBV11-2 and TRBJ1-3, is EAGVAQSPRYKIIEKRQSVAFWCNPISGHATLYWYQQILGQGPKLLIQFQNNGVVDDSQLPKDRFSAERLKGVDSTLKIQPAKLEDSAVYLCASSLVAGGSGNTIYFGEGSWLTVV.

This clone was seen a single time. This chain uses TRBV5-5 with TRBJ2-1; D is ambiguous. V was cut by 1 base and J by 2 bases, with 10 bases left in between. Germline CDR1 is SGHKS and CDR2 is YYEKEE (reference sequence). CDR3 length equals 15 residues. CDR3 in amino acids: CASSLFQVAYNEQFF. In nucleotides, the CDR3 is TGTGCCAGCAGCTTGTTTCAGGTCGCCTACAATGAGCAGTTCTTC.

This clone was seen more than once but under ten times. The chain links TRBV7-2 to TRBJ2-7; either TRBD1 or TRBD2 may supply D (6 bases each). Per the germline V gene, CDR1 is SGHTA and CDR2 is FQGNSA. V lost 5 bases and J 2 bases, leaving 19 bases between the germline ends. This CDR3 spans 16 amino acids. The CDR3 bases are TGTGCCAGCAGCCAAACTACAGGGTGGGGGGCCTACGAGCAGTACTTC. Its protein is CASSQTTGWGAYEQYF.

The V gene is TRBV7-2, the J gene TRBJ2-7; possibly TRBD1 for D (6 bases). V lost 5 bases to trimming and J lost 6 bases, with 20 bases between them. CDR3 length: 15 amino acids. Per the germline V gene, CDR1 is SGHTA and CDR2 is FQGNSA. CDR3 residues: CASSRTLTGLGEQYF. The CDR3 DNA follows: TGTGCCAGCAGCCGCACCTTAACAGGGTTGGGCGAGCAGTACTTC.

V usage is TRBV4-1 and J usage is TRBJ2-3; TRBD2 aligns across 10 bases. This CDR3 contains 16 residues. J was trimmed by 8 bases and V by 0 bases; bases with no gene match: 8. Germline CDR1 reads MGHRA; CDR2 reads YSYEKL. The CDR3 nucleotides read TGCGCCAGCAGCCAAGATCGTTCGAGCGGGAGGGGTACGCAGTATTTT. Translating it yields CASSQDRSSGRGTQYF.

The genes are TRBV13 and TRBJ2-2; 9 bases are shared with TRBD2. Germline V CDR1 and CDR2: PRHDT, FYEKMQ (reference sequence). V was pared by 5 bases and J by 1 base, with 2 bases of the junction left unmatched. The CDR3 consists of 15 residues. The CDR3 nucleotides are TGTGCCAGCAGCGTAGCGGGAGTGAACACCGGGGAGCTGTTTTTT. Protein product: CASSVAGVNTGELFF.

The genes are TRBV6-5 and TRBJ2-7; no definite D call. This CDR3 comprises 16 residues. V dropped 2 bases and J dropped 0 bases, with 14 bases sitting between them. Per the germline V gene, CDR1 is MNHEY and CDR2 is SVGAGI. The CDR3 nucleotides read TGTGCCAGCAGTTACAGGATCCTTACGCCCTCCTACGAGCAGTACTTC. The encoded protein is CASSYRILTPSYEQYF.

V and J are TRBV5-4 and TRBJ2-7; D might be TRBD2 (6 bases). Per the germline V gene, CDR1 is SGHNT and CDR2 is YYREEE (reference sequence). The CDR3 is made up of 15 amino acids. V dropped 4 bases and J dropped 3 bases, with 17 bases sitting between them. CDR3 sequence reads: CASSPGLSGFYEQYF. CDR3 bases: TGTGCCAGCAGCCCTGGGTTGAGCGGGTTCTACGAGCAGTACTTC.

The gene calls are TRBV5-1 and TRBJ2-2; perhaps TRBD2 as D (5 bases). The CDR3 is made up of 15 amino acids. Germline lookup yields CDR1 SGHRS and CDR2 YFSETQ. The V and J ends lost 4 bases and 6 bases respectively, with 16 bases between them. The CDR3 protein is CASSAGISRPGELFF. The DNA of the CDR3 is TGCGCCAGCAGCGCCGGGATAAGTAGGCCCGGGGAGCTGTTTTTT. Full variable domain (rest looked up from reference TRBV5-1 and TRBJ2-2): KAGVTQTPRYLIKTRGQQVTLSCSPISGHRSVSWYQQTPGQGLQFLFEYFSETQRNKGNFPGRFSGRQFSNSRSEMNVSTLELGDSALYLCASSAGISRPGELFFGEGSRLTVL.